The next 27 T cell receptor beta chains were all read from a single sample in a study of blood T cell repertoires in COVID-19. Libraries were prepared by immunoSEQ multiplex PCR; TCRdb keeps only in-frame clonotypes and omits some of them. The table lists tens of thousands of clones, roughly 89% of them singletons. Sequenced sample: peripheral blood. These receptors were taken from a woman older than 75 with active or convalescent COVID-19.

The CDR3 spells CASSLGEASYNEQFF. The CDR3 DNA reads TGCGCCAGCAGCTTGGGGGAGGCCTCCTACAATGAGCAGTTCTTC. The chain employs TRBV5-1 and TRBJ2-1; tentative D call: TRBD2 (6 bases). Per the germline V gene, CDR1 is SGHRS and CDR2 is YFSETQ. The V and J ends lost 0 bases and 0 bases respectively, with 7 bases between them. The CDR3 is 15 amino acids.

The chain carries TRBV18 and TRBJ1-2; 9 bases line up with TRBD1. Germline V gene lookup returns CDR1 KGHSH and CDR2 LQKENI. The CDR3 runs 20 residues. After removal of 1 base from V and 4 bases from J, the junction contained 19 bases not matched to a gene. The CDR3 loop is CASSPLVVKTGQGSAYGYTF. CDR3 in DNA: TGTGCCAGCTCACCACTTGTTGTTAAAACAGGACAGGGGTCCGCCTATGGCTACACCTTC.

The chain combines TRBV27 with TRBJ2-7, with a weak D call TRBD1 (6 bases). The V gene lost 5 bases and the J gene lost 2 bases, with 16 bases spanning the gap. Germline V gene lookup returns CDR1 MNHEY and CDR2 SMNVEV (reference sequence). The CDR3 sequence is 15 residues long. The CDR3 is CASSAKGVFPYEQYF. The CDR3 coding sequence is TGTGCCAGCAGTGCCAAGGGGGTTTTCCCCTACGAGCAGTACTTC.

This clone was observed a single time. V and J are TRBV27 and TRBJ2-3, with D maybe TRBD2 (6 bases). CDR1 MNHEY and CDR2 SMNVEV come from the germline V gene (reference sequence). The CDR3 is 16 amino acids. Trimming stripped 6 bases from V and 2 bases from J, with 18 bases between. The CDR3 spells CASRRTGLRNTDTQYF. In DNA form, the CDR3 reads TGTGCCAGCAGAAGAACGGGACTCCGTAACACAGATACGCAGTATTTT.

The V and J genes are TRBV6-2 or TRBV6-3 and TRBJ1-1; maybe TRBD1 (6 bases). The germline V gene encodes CDR1 MNHEY and CDR2 SVGEGT. This CDR3 contains 15 residues. Trimming took 5 bases from V and 5 from J, leaving 18 bases between them. DNA for the CDR3: TGTGCCAGCAGTGACTGGTCCGGGGGGCGGACTGAAGCTTTCTTT. Translating it yields CASSDWSGGRTEAFF.

The chain couples TRBV9 to TRBJ1-6, with 8 bases aligning to TRBD1. CDR3 size: 21 residues. CDR1 and CDR2 from the germline V gene are SGDLS and YYNGEE. The junction had 14 bases not matched to a gene; V was cut back by 0 bases and J by 0 bases. CDR3 loop: CASSVGTGGDSSRSYNSPLHF. The CDR3 DNA reads TGTGCCAGCAGCGTAGGTACAGGGGGAGACTCTAGTCGCTCCTATAATTCACCCCTCCACTTT. Full variable domain (outside the CDR3, taken from reference TRBV9 and TRBJ1-6): DSGVTQTPKHLITATGQRVTLRCSPRSGDLSVYWYQQSLDQGLQFLIQYYNGEERAKGNILERFSAQQFPDLHSELNLSSLELGDSALYFCASSVGTGGDSSRSYNSPLHFGNGTRLTVT.

This clone was observed once. J is TRBJ1-4 and V is TRBV5-1; a weak D match, TRBD1 (6 bases). This CDR3 comprises 15 residues. Germline assignment: CDR1 SGHRS and CDR2 YFSETQ. Trimming removed 4 bases at V and 4 bases at J, with 14 bases between. The CDR3 DNA reads TGCGCCAGCAGCACGCGGCAGGGGCATAATGAAAAACTGTTTTTT. Its translation is CASSTRQGHNEKLFF.

The V gene is TRBV19, the J gene TRBJ1-2; D is ambiguous. The CDR3 runs 11 residues. CDR1 LNHDA and CDR2 SQIVND come from the germline V gene (reference sequence). V was cut by 2 bases and J by 6 bases, with 4 bases left in between. CDR3 coding DNA: TGTGCCAGTAGTATATATGATGGCTACACCTTC. It specifies CASSIYDGYTF.

The chain has TRBV10-3 and TRBJ2-7; D is perhaps TRBD2 (5 bases). Germline values: CDR1 ENHRY, CDR2 SYGVKD. The CDR3 has 14 residues. V lost 10 bases and J 2 bases, leaving 18 bases between the germline ends. The CDR3 DNA follows: TGTGCCACCCACCCCTCGGGGTCGGCCTACGAGCAGTACTTC. Translated, it gives CATHPSGSAYEQYF.

The J gene is TRBJ2-1, the V gene TRBV12-5, with 12 nucleotides matching TRBD2. The CDR3 is made up of 17 amino acids. Germline V gene data show CDR1 as LGHNT and CDR2 as FRNRAP. V shed 3 bases and J 6 bases; nucleotides not matched to a gene: 9. The CDR3: CASGFRPLAGGTNEQFF. The CDR3 nucleotides read TGTGCTAGTGGTTTCCGCCCTCTAGCGGGGGGGACCAATGAGCAGTTCTTC. Full variable domain (outside the CDR3, taken from reference TRBV12-5 and TRBJ2-1): DARVTQTPRHKVTEMGQEVTMRCQPILGHNTVFWYRQTMMQGLELLAYFRNRAPLDDSGMPKDRFSAEMPDATLATLKIQPSEPRDSAVYFCASGFRPLAGGTNEQFFGPGTRLTVL.

V usage is TRBV4-2 and J usage is TRBJ2-1; 12 bases fit TRBD2. CDR1 and CDR2 (germline): LGHNA, YNFKEQ. This CDR3 has 16 amino acids. V was pared by 1 base and J by 7 bases, with 5 bases of the junction left unmatched. CDR3 in DNA: TGTGCCAGCAGCCAAGGAGGGACTAGCGGGCGGAATGAGCAGTTCTTC. Its protein is CASSQGGTSGRNEQFF.

The V and J genes are TRBV6-5 and TRBJ1-2; no clear D. This CDR3 comprises 12 residues. Germline V gene sequence: CDR1 MNHEY, CDR2 SVGAGI. The V and J ends lost 2 bases and 7 bases respectively, with 8 bases between them. CDR3 protein: CASSYAGAGYTF. The CDR3 coding sequence is TGTGCCAGCAGTTACGCCGGAGCTGGCTACACCTTC.

The V and J genes are TRBV7-2 and TRBJ2-3; 13 bases match TRBD2. V lost 5 bases and J lost 0; bases outside the gene matches: 8. CDR3 length: 18 amino acids. Germline V gene data show CDR1 as SGHTA and CDR2 as FQGNSA. CDR3: CASSLGLAGPHSTDTQYF. The CDR3 coding sequence is TGTGCCAGCAGCCTGGGACTAGCGGGACCTCATAGCACAGATACGCAGTATTTT.

This chain connects TRBV5-4 to TRBJ2-7; TRBD2 aligns across 11 bases. This CDR3 comprises 14 residues. CDR1 SGHNT and CDR2 YYREEE come from the germline V gene (reference sequence). With V trimmed by 4 bases and J by 3 bases, 3 bases remained unmatched. The CDR3 DNA is TGTGCCAGCAGCCCACTAGCGGGGGACTACGAGCAGTACTTC. Translated, it gives CASSPLAGDYEQYF.

V and J are TRBV6-5 and TRBJ1-5; D gene uncertain. This CDR3 is 15 amino acids long. Trimming cost V 0 bases and J 5 bases, with 11 bases left between them. Germline V gene lookup returns CDR1 MNHEY and CDR2 SVGAGI. The CDR3 loop reads CASSYSRSEYQPQHF. CDR3 sequence (DNA): TGTGCCAGCAGTTACTCGAGGTCGGAGTATCAGCCCCAGCATTTT.

The J gene is TRBJ1-5, the V gene TRBV6-6; 7 bases fit TRBD1. CDR3 size: 16 residues. Germline V CDR1 and CDR2: MNHNY, SVGAGI (reference sequence). The V segment lost 5 bases and the J segment 4 bases; nucleotides outside the gene matches: 11. CDR3 sequence (DNA): TGTGCCAGCAGTGCCGGGACAGCAAGCCCTAATCAGCCCCAGCATTTT. Its translation is CASSAGTASPNQPQHF.

The chain couples TRBV6-5 to TRBJ2-1; 8 bases line up with TRBD2. CDR1 MNHEY and CDR2 SVGAGI come from the germline V gene. Trimming removed 6 bases from V and 4 bases from J; junction bases left unmatched: 8. This CDR3 has 15 amino acids. CDR3 region: CASRIPGGRYNEQFF. The DNA of the CDR3 is TGTGCCAGCAGGATACCGGGGGGGCGTTACAATGAGCAGTTCTTC.

The chain uses TRBV10-3 and TRBJ2-7, with 8 bases matching TRBD2. V lost 3 bases to trimming and J lost 0 bases; unmatched junction nucleotides: 7. This CDR3 has 16 residues. CDR1 ENHRY and CDR2 SYGVKD come from the germline V gene. The CDR3 DNA is TGTGCCATCAGTGAACTCATGAGCGGGAGCTCCTACGAGCAGTACTTC. It codes for CAISELMSGSSYEQYF.

The sample holds a few counts of this clone. This chain's CDR3 is CASRPGYGNTIYF. The CDR3 region has the DNA TGTGCCAGCAGGCCAGGGTATGGAAACACCATATATTTT. The chain combines TRBV6-5 with TRBJ1-3; a possible D gene is TRBD1 (5 bases). Germline assignment: CDR1 MNHEY and CDR2 SVGAGI. With 6 bases removed from V and 3 bases from J, the gap between germline ends came to 9 bases. The CDR3 is 13 residues long.

The V and J genes are TRBV6-5 and TRBJ1-2; 8 positions agree with TRBD1. V lost 8 bases and J lost 2; bases outside the gene matches: 4. This CDR3 comprises 13 residues. The germline V gene has CDR1 MNHEY and CDR2 SVGAGI. The CDR3 nucleotides read TGTGCCAGCCGACAGGGGCTAAACTATGGCTACACCTTC. It is translated as CASRQGLNYGYTF.

The gene calls are TRBV24-1 and TRBJ2-3; TRBD1 might be the D (9 bases). CDR3 length equals 18 residues. Trimming stripped 4 bases from V and 1 base from J, with 20 bases between. Germline V gene sequence: CDR1 KGHDR, CDR2 SFDVKD. The CDR3 bases are TGTGCCACCAGTGAAACCGGGACAGGGCGGGAGGGCACAGATACGCAGTATTTT. Translating it yields CATSETGTGREGTDTQYF.

A few counts support this clone. This chain uses TRBV28 with TRBJ2-2, with TRBD2 identical over 14 bases. The CDR3 is 14 residues long. Germline V lookup: CDR1 MDHEN, CDR2 SYDVKM. Trimming at V came to 8 bases and at J to 7 bases, leaving 3 bases not matched to a gene. The CDR3 reads CASGGLAGDGELFF. CDR3 coding DNA: TGTGCCAGCGGGGGACTAGCGGGAGACGGGGAGCTGTTTTTT.

The rearrangement uses TRBV28 and TRBJ1-2; 7 nucleotides align to TRBD1. CDR3 length: 13 residues. Germline values: CDR1 MDHEN, CDR2 SYDVKM. V lost 6 bases to trimming and J lost 8 bases; unmatched junction nucleotides: 9. CDR3 in amino acids: CASSQEGGRGYTF. The CDR3 DNA is TGTGCCAGCAGCCAAGAAGGGGGCAGGGGCTACACCTTC.

This sequence joins TRBV4-2 and TRBJ2-7, with TRBD2 matching 9 bases. Germline CDR1 LGHNA, CDR2 YNFKEQ. The CDR3 is 15 amino acids. V lost 3 bases to trimming and J lost 2 bases; unmatched junction nucleotides: 5. The DNA for the CDR3 is TGTGCCAGCAGCCAGGTAGCGGGAGAAACCTACGAGCAGTACTTC. Its translation: CASSQVAGETYEQYF.

The chain combines TRBV9 with TRBJ2-1; 11 bases align to TRBD2. The CDR3 spans 17 residues. J lost 5 bases, V lost 0 bases, and 7 bases had no gene match. Germline CDR1 SGDLS, CDR2 YYNGEE. This CDR3 is CASSVDFSGRGNNEQFF. The CDR3 DNA sequence: TGTGCCAGCAGCGTAGATTTTAGCGGGAGGGGCAACAATGAGCAGTTCTTC.

This clone appeared a single time. V and J are TRBV6-5 and TRBJ1-4; unclear D gene. Germline loops: CDR1 MNHEY, CDR2 SVGAGI. The CDR3 loop spans 14 amino acids. Trimming pared 7 bases from V and 8 bases from J, leaving 17 bases between. The CDR3 DNA is TGTGCCAGCACCACGAGAGGGTCGGCCGAAAAACTGTTTTTT. The encoded protein is CASTTRGSAEKLFF.

As DNA, the CDR3 is TGTGCCAGCAGCCAATACGCTACAGAAGAGACCCAGTACTTC. It encodes CASSQYATEETQYF. The rearrangement uses TRBV16 and TRBJ2-5; no clear D gene. This CDR3 has 14 amino acids. V was trimmed by 1 base and J by 3 bases, leaving 9 bases between them. Looked up from germline, CDR1 is KGHSY and CDR2 is FQNENV.